The table lists the clone carrying this T cell receptor (beta chain) with many counts. Germline-derived CDR1 and CDR2 are SGHTA and FQGNSA. The CDR3 consists of 13 residues. Trimming removed 6 bases at V and 4 bases at J, with 12 bases between. TCRdb called the reads again in MiXCR, with one record for every CDR3 protein. The sample includes about 600,000 distinct CDR3 sequences, 20% to 25% of them seen just once. The record originates from a study of T cell repertoires in cytomegalovirus infection. The TCR originated in a human donor in good health (CMV status not recorded). Some clones in this sample may be carry-over from other donors' samples. The sample comprised CD8+ T cells from PBMCs. V and J are TRBV7-2 and TRBJ1-2, with a tentative D call TRBD1 (6 bases). CDR3 sequence reads: CASRPSDSYGYTF. The CDR3 DNA follows: TGTGCCAGCAGGCCCTCGGACAGCTATGGCTACACCTTC. Based on the CDR3 plus reference TRBV7-2 and TRBJ1-2, the full variable domain is GAGVSQSPSNKVTEKGKDVELRCDPISGHTALYWYRQSLGQGLEFLIYFQGNSAPDKSGLPSDRFSAERTGGSVSTLTIQRTQQEDSAVYLCASRPSDSYGYTFGSGTRLTVV.